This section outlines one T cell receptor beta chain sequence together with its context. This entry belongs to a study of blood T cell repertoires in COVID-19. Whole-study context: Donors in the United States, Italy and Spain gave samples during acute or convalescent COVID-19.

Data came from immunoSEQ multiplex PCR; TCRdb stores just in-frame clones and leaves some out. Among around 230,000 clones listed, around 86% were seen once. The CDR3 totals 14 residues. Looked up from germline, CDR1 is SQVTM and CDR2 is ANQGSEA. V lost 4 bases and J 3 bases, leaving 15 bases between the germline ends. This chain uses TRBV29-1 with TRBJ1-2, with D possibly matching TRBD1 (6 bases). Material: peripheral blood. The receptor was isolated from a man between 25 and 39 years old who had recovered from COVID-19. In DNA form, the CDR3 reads TGCAGCGTTGTAGGGGGGGCAACTCACTATGGCTACACCTTC. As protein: CSVVGGATHYGYTF.